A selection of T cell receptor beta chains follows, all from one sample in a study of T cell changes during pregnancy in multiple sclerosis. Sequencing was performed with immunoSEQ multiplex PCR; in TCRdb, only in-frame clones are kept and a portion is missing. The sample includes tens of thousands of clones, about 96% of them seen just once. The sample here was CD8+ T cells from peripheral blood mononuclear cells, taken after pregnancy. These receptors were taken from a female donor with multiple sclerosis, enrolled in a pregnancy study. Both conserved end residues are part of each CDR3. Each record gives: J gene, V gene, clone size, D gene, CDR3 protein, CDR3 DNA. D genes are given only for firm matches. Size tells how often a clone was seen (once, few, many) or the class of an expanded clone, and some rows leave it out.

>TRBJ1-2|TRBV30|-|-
CAWRSGIDGYTF
TGTGCCTGGAGGTCCGGGATCGATGGCTACACCTTC
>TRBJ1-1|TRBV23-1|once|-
CASSLEGSRTEAFF
TGCGCCAGCAGTCTGGAGGGGTCAAGGACTGAAGCTTTCTTT
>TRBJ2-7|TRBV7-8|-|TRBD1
CASSLGDSREQYF
TGTGCCAGCAGCTTAGGGGACAGTAGAGAGCAGTACTTC
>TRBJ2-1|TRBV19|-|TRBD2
CASSTPRLAPEQFF
TGTGCCAGTAGTACCCCTAGACTAGCCCCTGAGCAGTTCTTC
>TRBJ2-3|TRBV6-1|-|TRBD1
CASSEALGDRGADTQYF
TGTGCCAGCAGTGAAGCGCTTGGGGACAGGGGCGCAGATACGCAGTATTTT
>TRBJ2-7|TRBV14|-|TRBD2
CASSQDVIAGGRSYEQYF
TGTGCCAGCAGCCAAGACGTTATAGCGGGGGGAAGGTCCTACGAGCAGTACTTC
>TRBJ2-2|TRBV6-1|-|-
CASSDLEAGELFF
TGTGCCAGCAGTGATTTGGAGGCCGGGGAGCTGTTTTTT
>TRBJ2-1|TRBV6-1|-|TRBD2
CASSEPPGRASSEQFF
TGTGCCAGCAGTGAACCACCCGGGAGGGCCTCTAGTGAGCAGTTCTTC
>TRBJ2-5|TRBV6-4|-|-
CASSDYPGELDETQYF
TGTGCCAGCAGTGACTACCCAGGGGAGTTAGATGAGACCCAGTACTTC
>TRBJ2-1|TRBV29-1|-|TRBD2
CSVNGLALYNEQFF
TGCAGCGTTAACGGACTAGCGCTTTACAATGAGCAGTTCTTC
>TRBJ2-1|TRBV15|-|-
CATSPRRDVYFEQFF
TGTGCCACCAGCCCAAGGCGGGACGTCTATTTTGAGCAGTTCTTC
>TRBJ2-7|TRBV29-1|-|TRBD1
CSVRYGTAAYEQYF
TGCAGCGTTAGGTATGGGACAGCCGCCTACGAGCAGTACTTC
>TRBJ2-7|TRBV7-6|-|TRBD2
CASSRLAGDPYEQYF
TGTGCCAGCAGCCGTCTAGCGGGAGACCCCTACGAGCAGTACTTC
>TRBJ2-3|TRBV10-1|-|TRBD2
CASSAVVGTSADTQYF
TGCGCCAGCAGTGCGGTAGTGGGGACTAGCGCAGATACGCAGTATTTT
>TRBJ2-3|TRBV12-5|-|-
CASGSGNTQYF
TGTGCTAGTGGTTCCGGGAATACGCAGTATTTT
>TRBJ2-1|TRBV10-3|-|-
CAISEPSVSIDDEQFF
TGTGCCATCAGTGAACCTAGCGTATCAATCGACGATGAGCAGTTCTTC
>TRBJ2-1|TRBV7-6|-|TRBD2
CASSHTSGSVNEQFF
TGTGCCAGCAGCCACACTAGCGGGAGTGTCAATGAGCAGTTCTTC
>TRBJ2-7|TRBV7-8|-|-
CASSQGQSYEQYF
TGTGCCAGCAGCCAGGGGCAGTCCTACGAGCAGTACTTC
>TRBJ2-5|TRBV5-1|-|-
CASSLSVGGLQETQYF
TGCGCCAGCAGCTTGTCCGTTGGGGGGTTACAAGAGACCCAGTACTTC
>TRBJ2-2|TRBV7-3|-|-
CASSSGLSHGELFF
TGTGCCAGCAGCTCGGGACTCAGTCACGGGGAGCTGTTTTTT
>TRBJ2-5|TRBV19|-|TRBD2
CATGLAGFQETQYF
TGTGCCACCGGACTAGCGGGGTTCCAAGAGACCCAGTACTTC
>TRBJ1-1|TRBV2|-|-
CASGQGSTEAFF
TGTGCCAGCGGGCAGGGGAGCACTGAAGCTTTCTTT
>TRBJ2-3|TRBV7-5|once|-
CASSLQSTDTQYF
TGTGCCAGCAGCTTACAGAGCACAGATACGCAGTATTTT
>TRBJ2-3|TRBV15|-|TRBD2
CATSIRLAGASDTQYF
TGTGCCACCAGCATCCGACTAGCGGGAGCGTCAGATACGCAGTATTTT
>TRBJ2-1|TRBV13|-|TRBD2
CASSLSLAGGHNEQFF
TGTGCCAGCAGCTTAAGTCTAGCGGGAGGGCACAATGAGCAGTTCTTC
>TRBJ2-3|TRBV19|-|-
CASSLLSTDTQYF
TGTGCCAGTAGTTTACTTTCCACAGATACGCAGTATTTT
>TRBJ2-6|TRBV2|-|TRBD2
CASSDSLAGTSGANVLTF
TGTGCCAGCAGTGATAGCCTAGCGGGAACCTCTGGGGCCAACGTCCTGACTTTC
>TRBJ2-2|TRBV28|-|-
CASSFKFNGLNTGELFF
TGTGCCAGCAGTTTCAAGTTCAACGGTCTGAACACCGGGGAGCTGTTTTTT
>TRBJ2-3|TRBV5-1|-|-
CASSLGPEGTDTQYF
TGCGCCAGCAGCCTGGGTCCTGAGGGCACAGATACGCAGTATTTT
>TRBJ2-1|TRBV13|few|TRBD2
CASEIAGNNEQFF
TGTGCCAGCGAAATAGCGGGTAACAATGAGCAGTTCTTC